This T cell receptor beta chain is from a study of blood T cell repertoires in COVID-19. Study-wide background: The United States, Italy and Spain supplied acute and convalescent COVID-19 samples.

Sequencing was performed with immunoSEQ multiplex PCR; in TCRdb, only in-frame clones are kept and a portion is missing. The sample has approximately 65,000 clones, 80% to 95% seen once. Per germline, CDR1 MNHEY and CDR2 SVGAGI. Trimming stripped 6 bases from V and 6 bases from J, with 15 bases between. This CDR3 contains 13 residues. The gene calls are TRBV6-5 and TRBJ2-7; the D is unclear. The TCR sequence derives from a man over 45 with COVID-19, enrolled during active disease. Sequenced: peripheral blood. The CDR3 is CASSVERGSEQYF. The CDR3 nucleotides read TGTGCCAGCAGCGTGGAGAGAGGAAGCGAGCAGTACTTC.